This entry lists 11 T cell receptor beta chains sequenced from one sample in a study of OX40 agonist ivuxolimab in advanced cancers. Clones were sequenced by immunoSEQ multiplex PCR, and TCRdb holds only the in-frame ones, with some missing. The sample holds some 60,000 clones, 84% seen once. The specimen comprised CD4+ or CD8+ T cells sorted from blood, sampled in a trial of the OX40 agonist ivuxolimab. These receptors were obtained from an adult with an advanced solid tumor such as melanoma, head and neck, liver or kidney cancer.

The chain is built from TRBV11-2 and TRBJ2-7; D is unclear. Trimming removed 1 base at V and 6 bases at J, with 10 bases between. The V gene's germline CDR1 is SGHAT and CDR2 FQNNGV. CDR3 length: 13 residues. The CDR3 region is CASSLALTLEQYF. The CDR3 bases are TGTGCCAGCAGCTTAGCGTTGACTCTCGAGCAGTACTTC. Full variable domain (missing parts from reference TRBV11-2 and TRBJ2-7): EAGVAQSPRYKIIEKRQSVAFWCNPISGHATLYWYQQILGQGPKLLIQFQNNGVVDDSQLPKDRFSAERLKGVDSTLKIQPAKLEDSAVYLCASSLALTLEQYFGPGTRLTVT.

This chain uses TRBV5-6 with TRBJ1-2; no clear D gene. V lost 1 base to trimming and J lost 6 bases, with 10 bases between them. The germline V gene encodes CDR1 SGHDT and CDR2 YYEEEE. The CDR3 totals 13 residues. Here the CDR3 DNA reads TGTGCCAGCAGCTTGCCCGGGAGCGATGGCTACACCTTC. It specifies CASSLPGSDGYTF.

The chain links TRBV10-2 to TRBJ2-1; 9 bases are shared with TRBD1. The CDR3 extends over 15 amino acids. CDR1 WSHSY and CDR2 SAAADI come from the germline V gene. After removal of 6 bases from V and 6 bases from J, the junction contained 9 bases not matched to a gene. The DNA for the CDR3 is TGCGCCAGCAGCCCCGGACAGGGGTCGGCCAATGAGCAGTTCTTC. Protein sequence: CASSPGQGSANEQFF.

This chain connects TRBV28 to TRBJ2-3; 11 nucleotides align to TRBD2. V lost 5 bases to trimming and J lost 4 bases; unmatched junction nucleotides: 17. Germline V gene lookup returns CDR1 MDHEN and CDR2 SYDVKM. The CDR3 is 19 amino acids. CDR3 residues: CASSRIAGGPGYRADTQYF. CDR3 DNA sequence: TGTGCCAGCAGTCGTATAGCGGGGGGGCCTGGTTATCGAGCAGATACGCAGTATTTT.

The chain has TRBV6-8 and TRBJ1-1, with D hard to call. Trimming took off 2 bases at V and 2 bases at J, with 9 bases between the two ends. The CDR3 runs to 14 residues. Looked up from germline, CDR1 is MNHGY and CDR2 is SAAAGT. CDR3 amino acids: CASSYPRPNTEAFF. CDR3 DNA sequence: TGTGCCAGCAGTTACCCCAGGCCAAACACTGAAGCTTTCTTT.

The chain recombines TRBV10-3 with TRBJ2-4; possible D gene TRBD2, 7 bases. From germline, CDR1 is ENHRY and CDR2 SYGVKD. This CDR3 is built from 18 residues. Trimming pared 0 bases from V and 0 bases from J, leaving 15 bases between. The CDR3 here is CAISESGGASLAKNIQYF. CDR3 nucleotide sequence: TGTGCCATCAGTGAGTCGGGGGGGGCAAGCCTAGCCAAAAACATTCAGTACTTC.

This clone was counted a single time. The chain combines TRBV19 with TRBJ1-2; D is possibly TRBD1 (6 bases). V was cut by 6 bases and J by 4 bases, with 12 bases left in between. Per germline, CDR1 LNHDA and CDR2 SQIVND (reference sequence). CDR3 length: 13 residues. The CDR3 sequence is CASSQQGLYGYTF. CDR3 nucleotides: TGTGCCAGTAGCCAACAGGGACTCTATGGCTACACCTTC.

The chain uses TRBV14 and TRBJ1-6; D is uncertain. Germline values: CDR1 SGHDN, CDR2 FVKESK. Trimming stripped 4 bases from V and 0 bases from J, with 10 bases between. The CDR3 spans 16 residues. The CDR3 spells CASSPGPSSYNSPLHF. For the CDR3, the DNA is TGTGCCAGCAGCCCTGGACCGAGCTCCTATAATTCACCCCTCCACTTT.

The chain joins TRBV7-9 to TRBJ1-4; possible D gene TRBD1, 5 bases. Germline V CDR1 and CDR2: SEHNR, FQNEAQ (reference sequence). The CDR3 runs 15 residues. V lost 4 bases and J 5 bases, leaving 14 bases between the germline ends. This CDR3 reads CASSWDLPGNEKLFF. CDR3 nucleotides: TGTGCCAGCAGCTGGGACCTCCCTGGAAATGAAAAACTGTTTTTT.

The chain combines TRBV10-3 with TRBJ1-6; D is perhaps TRBD1 (6 bases). CDR1 is ENHRY, CDR2 SYGVKD, per germline. V was pared by 3 bases and J by 7 bases, with 10 bases between. The CDR3 has 14 amino acids. CDR3 sequence reads: CAISDGTSNSPLHF. The CDR3 region has the DNA TGTGCCATCAGTGACGGGACATCAAATTCACCCCTCCACTTT.

This chain connects TRBV25-1 to TRBJ2-1, with TRBD2 as a possible D gene (6 bases). V was shortened by 4 bases and J by 10 bases, with 11 bases between the two germline ends. CDR3 length: 12 residues. Germline-derived CDR1 and CDR2 are MGHDK and SYGVNS. In DNA, the CDR3 is TGTGCCAGCAGTGGGATGGCGGGAGAGCAGTTCTTC. Encoded protein: CASSGMAGEQFF.